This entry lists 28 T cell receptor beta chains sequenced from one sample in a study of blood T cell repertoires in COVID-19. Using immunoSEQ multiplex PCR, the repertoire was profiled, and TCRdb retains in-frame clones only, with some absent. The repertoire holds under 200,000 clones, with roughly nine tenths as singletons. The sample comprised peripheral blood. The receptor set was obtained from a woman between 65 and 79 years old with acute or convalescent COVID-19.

The CDR3 DNA reads TGCAGTGCCGACAGGGATACTGAAGCTTTCTTT. Amino acids: CSADRDTEAFF. This chain uses TRBV20-1 with TRBJ1-1, with 7 bases that match TRBD1. From germline, CDR1 is DFQATT and CDR2 SNEGSKA (reference sequence). This CDR3 contains 11 residues. Trimming removed 6 bases from V and 5 bases from J; junction bases left unmatched: 3.

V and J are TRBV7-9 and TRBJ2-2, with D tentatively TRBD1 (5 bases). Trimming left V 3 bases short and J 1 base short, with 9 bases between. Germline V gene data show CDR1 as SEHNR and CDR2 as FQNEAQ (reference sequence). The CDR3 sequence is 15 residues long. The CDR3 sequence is CASSFTGGNTGELFF. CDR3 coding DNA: TGTGCCAGCAGCTTTACAGGTGGGAACACCGGGGAGCTGTTTTTT.

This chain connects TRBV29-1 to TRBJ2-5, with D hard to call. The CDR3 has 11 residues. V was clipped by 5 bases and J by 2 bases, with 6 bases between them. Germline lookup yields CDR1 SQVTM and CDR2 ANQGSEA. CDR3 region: CSVLEQETQYF. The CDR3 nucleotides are TGCAGCGTTCTGGAGCAAGAGACCCAGTACTTC.

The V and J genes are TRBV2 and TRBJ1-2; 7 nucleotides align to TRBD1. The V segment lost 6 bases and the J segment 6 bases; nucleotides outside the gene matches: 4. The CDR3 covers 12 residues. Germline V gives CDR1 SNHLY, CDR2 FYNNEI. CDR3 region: CASSGTVDGYTF. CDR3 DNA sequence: TGTGCCAGCAGCGGGACAGTTGATGGCTACACCTTC.

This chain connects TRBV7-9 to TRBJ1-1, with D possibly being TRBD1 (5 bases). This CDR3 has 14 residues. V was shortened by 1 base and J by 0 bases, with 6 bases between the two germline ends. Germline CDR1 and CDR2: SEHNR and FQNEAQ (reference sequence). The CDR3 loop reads CASSLEGMNTEAFF. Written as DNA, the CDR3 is TGTGCCAGCAGCTTAGAGGGGATGAACACTGAAGCTTTCTTT.

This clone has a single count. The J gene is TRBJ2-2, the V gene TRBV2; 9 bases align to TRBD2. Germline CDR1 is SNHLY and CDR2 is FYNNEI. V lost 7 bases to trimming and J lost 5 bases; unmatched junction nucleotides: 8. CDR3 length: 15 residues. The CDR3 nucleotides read TGTGCCAGCACGTGGCGGGGGGGTAATACCGGGGAGCTGTTTTTT. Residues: CASTWRGGNTGELFF.

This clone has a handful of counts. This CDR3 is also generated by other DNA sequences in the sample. This chain's CDR3 is CASSLRQGVSYEQYF. In DNA, the CDR3 is TGTGCCAGCAGTCTTCGACAGGGGGTTTCCTACGAGCAGTACTTC. The rearrangement joins TRBV28 to TRBJ2-7; 9 bases agree with TRBD1. Germline CDR1 and CDR2: MDHEN and SYDVKM. CDR3 length: 15 residues. V was pared by 5 bases and J by 1 base, with 6 bases of the junction left unmatched.

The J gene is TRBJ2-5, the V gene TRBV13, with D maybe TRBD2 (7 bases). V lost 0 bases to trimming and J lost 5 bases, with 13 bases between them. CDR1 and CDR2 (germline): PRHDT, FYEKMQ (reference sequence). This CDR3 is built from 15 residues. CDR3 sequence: CASSLGGGASETQYF. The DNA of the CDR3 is TGTGCCAGCAGCTTAGGAGGGGGGGCCTCGGAGACCCAGTACTTC.

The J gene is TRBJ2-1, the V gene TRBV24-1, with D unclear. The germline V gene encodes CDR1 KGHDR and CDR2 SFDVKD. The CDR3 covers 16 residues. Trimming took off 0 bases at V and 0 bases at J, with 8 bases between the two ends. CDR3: CATSDLRSYSYNEQFF. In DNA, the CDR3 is TGTGCCACCAGTGATTTGCGTAGTTACTCCTACAATGAGCAGTTCTTC.

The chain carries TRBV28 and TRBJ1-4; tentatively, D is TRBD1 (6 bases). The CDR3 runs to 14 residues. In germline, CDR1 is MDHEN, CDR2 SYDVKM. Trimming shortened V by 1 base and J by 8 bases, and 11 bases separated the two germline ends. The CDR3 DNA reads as TGTGCCAGCAGTTTATACAGGGTGCGGGAAAAACTGTTTTTT. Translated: CASSLYRVREKLFF.

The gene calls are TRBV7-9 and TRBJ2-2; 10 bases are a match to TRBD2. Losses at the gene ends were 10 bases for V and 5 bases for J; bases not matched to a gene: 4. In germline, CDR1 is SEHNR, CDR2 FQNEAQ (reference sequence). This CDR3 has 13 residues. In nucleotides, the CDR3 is TGTGCCACAAAGCGGGAGGGGACCGGGGAGCTGTTTTTT. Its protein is CATKREGTGELFF.

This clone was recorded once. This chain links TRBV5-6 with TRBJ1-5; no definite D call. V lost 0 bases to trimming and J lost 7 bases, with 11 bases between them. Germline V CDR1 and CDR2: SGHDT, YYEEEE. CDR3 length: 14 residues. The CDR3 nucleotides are TGTGCCAGCAGCTTGGGGAGGGCCCGCCAGCCCCAGCATTTT. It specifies CASSLGRARQPQHF.

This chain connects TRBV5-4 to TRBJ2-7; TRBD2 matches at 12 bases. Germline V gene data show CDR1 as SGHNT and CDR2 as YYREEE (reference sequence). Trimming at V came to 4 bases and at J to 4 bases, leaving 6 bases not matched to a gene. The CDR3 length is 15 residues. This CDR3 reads CASSPTSGRKYEQYF. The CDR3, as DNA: TGTGCCAGCAGCCCTACTAGCGGGAGGAAATACGAGCAGTACTTC.

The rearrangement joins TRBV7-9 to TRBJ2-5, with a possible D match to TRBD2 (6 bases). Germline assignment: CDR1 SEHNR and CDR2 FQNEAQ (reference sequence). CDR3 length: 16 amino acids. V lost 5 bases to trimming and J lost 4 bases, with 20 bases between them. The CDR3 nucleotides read TGTGCCAGCAGCCGCCTAGGTGCGGGGAGAGGAGAGACCCAGTACTTC. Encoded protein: CASSRLGAGRGETQYF.

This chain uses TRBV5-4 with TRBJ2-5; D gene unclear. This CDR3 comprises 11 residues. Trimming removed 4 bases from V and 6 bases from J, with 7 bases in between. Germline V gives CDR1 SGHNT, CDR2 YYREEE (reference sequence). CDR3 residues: CASSLSQTQYF. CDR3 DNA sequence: TGTGCCAGCAGCCTTAGCCAGACCCAGTACTTC. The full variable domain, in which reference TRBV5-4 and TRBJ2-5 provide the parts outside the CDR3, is ETGVTQSPTHLIKTRGQQVTLRCSSQSGHNTVSWYQQALGQGPQFIFQYYREEENGRGNFPPRFSGLQFPNYSSELNVNALELDDSALYLCASSLSQTQYFGPGTRLLVL.

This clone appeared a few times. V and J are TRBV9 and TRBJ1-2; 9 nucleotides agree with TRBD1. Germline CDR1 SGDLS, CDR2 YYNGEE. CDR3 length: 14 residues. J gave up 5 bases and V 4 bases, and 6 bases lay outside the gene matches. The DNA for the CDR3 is TGTGCCAGCAGCCCCCAGACAGGGGGGTATGGCTACACCTTC. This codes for CASSPQTGGYGYTF.

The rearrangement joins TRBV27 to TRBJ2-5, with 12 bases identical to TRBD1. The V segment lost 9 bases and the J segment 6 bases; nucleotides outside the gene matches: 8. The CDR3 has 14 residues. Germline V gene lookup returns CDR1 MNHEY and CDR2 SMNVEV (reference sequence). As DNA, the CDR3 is TGTGCCAGTCAGGGACAGGGGGCGGTAAAGACCCAGTACTTC. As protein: CASQGQGAVKTQYF.

CDR3 residues: CASSSQAGVSYNEQFF. CDR3 coding DNA: TGTGCCAGCAGTTCACAAGCGGGAGTTTCGTACAATGAGCAGTTCTTC. V is TRBV6-2 or TRBV6-3 and J is TRBJ2-1; 8 nucleotides line up with TRBD2. The V gene's germline CDR1 is MNHEY and CDR2 SVGEGT. The length of the CDR3 is 16 residues. Trimming took 4 bases from V and 4 from J; bases not matched to a gene: 9.

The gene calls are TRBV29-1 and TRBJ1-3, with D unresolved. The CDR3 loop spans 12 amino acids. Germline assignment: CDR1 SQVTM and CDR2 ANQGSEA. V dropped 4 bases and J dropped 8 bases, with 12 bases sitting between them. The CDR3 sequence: CSVVPAGDTIYF. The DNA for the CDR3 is TGCAGCGTTGTCCCGGCCGGGGACACCATATATTTT. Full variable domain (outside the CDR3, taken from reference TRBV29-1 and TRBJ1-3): SAVISQKPSRDICQRGTSLTIQCQVDSQVTMMFWYRQQPGQSLTLIATANQGSEATYESGFVIDKFPISRPNLTFSTLTVSNMSPEDSSIYLCSVVPAGDTIYFGEGSWLTVV.

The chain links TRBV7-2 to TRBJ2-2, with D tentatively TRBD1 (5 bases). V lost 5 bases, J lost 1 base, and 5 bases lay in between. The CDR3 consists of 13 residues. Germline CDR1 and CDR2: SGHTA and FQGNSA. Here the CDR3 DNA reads TGTGCCAGCAGCACAGGGAACACCGGGGAGCTGTTTTTT. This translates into CASSTGNTGELFF.

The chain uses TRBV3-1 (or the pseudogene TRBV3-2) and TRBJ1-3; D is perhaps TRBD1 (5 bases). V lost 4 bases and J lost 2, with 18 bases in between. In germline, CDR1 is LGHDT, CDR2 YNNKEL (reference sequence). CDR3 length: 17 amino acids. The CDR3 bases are TGTGCCAGCAGCCGCTCGGGGAGGGGTAGCACTGGAAACACCATATATTTT. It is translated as CASSRSGRGSTGNTIYF.

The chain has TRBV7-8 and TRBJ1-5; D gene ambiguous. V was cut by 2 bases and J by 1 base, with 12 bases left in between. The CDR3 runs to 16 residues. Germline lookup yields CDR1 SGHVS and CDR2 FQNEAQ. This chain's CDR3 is CASSLRGFTSNQPQHF. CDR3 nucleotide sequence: TGTGCCAGCAGCTTAAGAGGGTTCACCAGCAATCAGCCCCAGCATTTT.

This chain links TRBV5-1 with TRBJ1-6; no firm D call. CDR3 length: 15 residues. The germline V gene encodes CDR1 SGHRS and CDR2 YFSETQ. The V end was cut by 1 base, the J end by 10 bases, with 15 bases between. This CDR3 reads CASSLFANGVSPLHF. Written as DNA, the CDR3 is TGCGCCAGCAGCTTGTTTGCGAACGGAGTCTCACCCCTCCACTTT.

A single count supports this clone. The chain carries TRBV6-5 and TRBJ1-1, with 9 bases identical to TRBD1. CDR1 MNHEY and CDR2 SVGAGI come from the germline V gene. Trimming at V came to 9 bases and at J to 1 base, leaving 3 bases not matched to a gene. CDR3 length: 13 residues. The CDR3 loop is CASMDRGNTEAFF. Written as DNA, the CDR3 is TGTGCCAGTATGGACAGGGGGAACACTGAAGCTTTCTTT.

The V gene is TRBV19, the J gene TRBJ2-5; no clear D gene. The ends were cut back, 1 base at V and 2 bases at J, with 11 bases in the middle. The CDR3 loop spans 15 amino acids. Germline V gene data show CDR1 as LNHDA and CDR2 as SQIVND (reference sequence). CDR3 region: CASSIGTVRQETQYF. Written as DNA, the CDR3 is TGTGCCAGTAGTATAGGTACGGTACGACAAGAGACCCAGTACTTC.

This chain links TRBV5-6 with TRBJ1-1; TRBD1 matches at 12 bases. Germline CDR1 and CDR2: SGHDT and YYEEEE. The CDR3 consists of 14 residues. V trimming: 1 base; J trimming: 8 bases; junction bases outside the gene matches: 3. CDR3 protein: CASSLRGTGGEAFF. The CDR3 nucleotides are TGTGCCAGCAGCTTGAGAGGGACAGGGGGCGAAGCTTTCTTT.

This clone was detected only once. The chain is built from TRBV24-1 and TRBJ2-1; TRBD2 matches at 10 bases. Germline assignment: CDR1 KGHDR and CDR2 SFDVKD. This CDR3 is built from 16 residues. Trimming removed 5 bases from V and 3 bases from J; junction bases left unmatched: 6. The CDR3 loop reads CATSGIAGGDYNEQFF. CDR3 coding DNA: TGTGCCACCAGTGGAATAGCGGGAGGCGACTACAATGAGCAGTTCTTC.

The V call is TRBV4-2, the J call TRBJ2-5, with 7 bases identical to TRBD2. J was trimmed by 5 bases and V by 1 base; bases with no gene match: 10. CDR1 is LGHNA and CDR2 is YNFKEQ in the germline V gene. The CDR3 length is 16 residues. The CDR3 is CASSQGNGRGEETQYF. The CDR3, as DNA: TGTGCCAGCAGCCAAGGGAATGGGAGGGGAGAGGAGACCCAGTACTTC.